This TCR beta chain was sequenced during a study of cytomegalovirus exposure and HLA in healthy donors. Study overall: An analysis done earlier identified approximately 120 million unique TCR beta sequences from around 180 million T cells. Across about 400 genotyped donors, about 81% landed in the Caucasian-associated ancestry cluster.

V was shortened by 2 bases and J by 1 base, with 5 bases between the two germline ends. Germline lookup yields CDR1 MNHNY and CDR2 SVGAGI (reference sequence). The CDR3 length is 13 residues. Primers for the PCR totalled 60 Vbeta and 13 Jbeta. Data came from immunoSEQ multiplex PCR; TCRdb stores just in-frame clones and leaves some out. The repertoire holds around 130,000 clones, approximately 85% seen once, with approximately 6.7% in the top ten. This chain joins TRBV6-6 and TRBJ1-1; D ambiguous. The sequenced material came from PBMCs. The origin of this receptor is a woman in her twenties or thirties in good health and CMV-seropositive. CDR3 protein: CASSYTGNTEAFF. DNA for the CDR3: TGTGCCAGCAGTTACACGGGGAACACTGAAGCTTTCTTT.